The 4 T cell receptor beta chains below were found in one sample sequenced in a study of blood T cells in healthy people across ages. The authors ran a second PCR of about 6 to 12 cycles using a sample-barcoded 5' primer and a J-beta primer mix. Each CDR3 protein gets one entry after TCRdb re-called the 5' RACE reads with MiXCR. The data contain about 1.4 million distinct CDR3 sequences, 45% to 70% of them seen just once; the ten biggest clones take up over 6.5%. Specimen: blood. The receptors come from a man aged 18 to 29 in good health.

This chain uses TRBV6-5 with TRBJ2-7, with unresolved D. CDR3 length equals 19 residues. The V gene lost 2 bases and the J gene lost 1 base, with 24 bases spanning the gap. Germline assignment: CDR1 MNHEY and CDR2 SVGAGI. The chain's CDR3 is CASSYGVPTSLRASYEQYF. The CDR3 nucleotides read TGTGCCAGCAGTTACGGCGTCCCCACAAGCTTACGGGCGTCCTACGAGCAGTACTTC.

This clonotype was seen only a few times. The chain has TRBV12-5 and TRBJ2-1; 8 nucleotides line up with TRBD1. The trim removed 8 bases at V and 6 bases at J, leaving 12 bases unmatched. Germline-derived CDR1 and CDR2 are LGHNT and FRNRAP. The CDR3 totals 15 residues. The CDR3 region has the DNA TGTGCTAGTTGTCCCGGGACAGGAATATTCAATGAGCAGTTCTTC. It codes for CASCPGTGIFNEQFF.

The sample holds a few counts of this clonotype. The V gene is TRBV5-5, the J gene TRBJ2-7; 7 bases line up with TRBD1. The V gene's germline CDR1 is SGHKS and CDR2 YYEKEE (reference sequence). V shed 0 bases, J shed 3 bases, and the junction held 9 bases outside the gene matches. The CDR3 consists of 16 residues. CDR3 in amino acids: CASSLEGAPPFYEQYF. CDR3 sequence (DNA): TGTGCCAGCAGCTTGGAGGGGGCGCCGCCCTTCTACGAGCAGTACTTC.

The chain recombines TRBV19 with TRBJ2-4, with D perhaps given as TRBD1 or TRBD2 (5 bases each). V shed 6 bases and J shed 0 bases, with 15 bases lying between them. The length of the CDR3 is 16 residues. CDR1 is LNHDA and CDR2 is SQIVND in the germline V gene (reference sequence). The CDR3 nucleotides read TGTGCCAGTAGCAACCGGGACCAACTAGCCAAAAACATTCAGTACTTC. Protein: CASSNRDQLAKNIQYF. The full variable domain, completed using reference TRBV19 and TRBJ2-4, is DGGITQSPKYLFRKEGQNVTLSCEQNLNHDAMYWYRQDPGQGLRLIYYSQIVNDFQKGDIAEGYSVSREKKESFPLTVTSAQKNPTAFYLCASSNRDQLAKNIQYFGAGTRLSVL.